This T cell receptor (beta chain) stems from a study of cytomegalovirus exposure and HLA in healthy donors. Study-wide findings and caveats: Reported findings show TCR beta sequences accurately forecast HLA-A and HLA-B alleles in most subjects. In all likelihood, a cluster of highly shared sequence variants was a sequencing artifact. V- and J-gene trimming of TCR beta was linked (in a later analysis) to a missense DCLRE1C variant. About 87% or about 30% of the time was how often most TCR beta V segments were productive, according to an earlier analysis.

This clone has only one observation. Its cognate antigen is unknown. CDR1 and CDR2 from the germline V gene are SGDLS and YYNGEE. CDR3 length: 14 residues. Primers included in the PCR were 60 Vbeta and 13 Jbeta primers. The repertoire was sequenced with immunoSEQ multiplex PCR; TCRdb's copy has only in-frame clones and lacks some. Of around 98,000 clones listed, about 81% are singletons. The receptor comes from a middle-aged man in good health and CMV-seronegative. The chain recombines TRBV9 with TRBJ2-5; D might be TRBD2 (7 bases). The end of the DNA is better explained by TRBJ2-7, so the J call may be wrong. The specimen sequenced was PBMCs. The CDR3 DNA follows: TGTGCCAGCAGCCCCCGTGGGGGGGCGGTCGAGCAGTACTTC. Its translation is CASSPRGGAVEQYF.